These T cell receptor beta chains were read from a single sample in a study of T cell changes during pregnancy in multiple sclerosis. Method: immunoSEQ multiplex PCR; TCRdb's copy keeps in-frame clones and lacks some. The sample shows 85,000 to 100,000 clones, almost 95% of them seen only once. The source was peripheral blood, collected after pregnancy. Receptors originate from a female donor with multiple sclerosis, enrolled in a pregnancy study. Both conserved end residues are part of each CDR3. Each record gives: D gene, J gene, V gene, clone size, CDR3 DNA, CDR3 protein. A D gene is named only where the DNA matches it firmly. Size tells how often a clone was seen (once, few, many) or the class of an expanded clone, and some rows leave it out.

.,TRBJ2-7,TRBV29-1,.,TGCAGCGTTGCCCCGGTTGCATCCTACGAGCAGTACTTC,CSVAPVASYEQYF
.,TRBJ2-7,TRBV4-1,once,TGCGCCAGCAGCCATGACAACCCCGGGACAAGTTACGAGCAGTACTTC,CASSHDNPGTSYEQYF
TRBD1,TRBJ2-6,TRBV19,many,TGTGCCAGTAGTATTTTGCGGACAGGTTCTGGGGCCAACGTCCTGACTTTC,CASSILRTGSGANVLTF
TRBD2,TRBJ2-5,TRBV7-9,.,TGTGCCGGCGTTAGGGGGGCTAGCGGGAGGATCGGCAGAGAGACCCAGTACTTC,CAGVRGASGRIGRETQYF
TRBD1,TRBJ2-6,TRBV30,.,TGTGCCCGGGACAGGGATAACTCTGGGGCCAACGTCCTGACTTTC,CARDRDNSGANVLTF
.,TRBJ1-5,TRBV4-1,.,TGCGCCAGCAGCCTTGGACTTGGAAATAGCAATCAGCCCCAGCATTTT,CASSLGLGNSNQPQHF
TRBD1,TRBJ2-2,TRBV18,.,TGTGCCAGCTCAGCAATCCCGACAGGGGTTACCGGGGAGCTGTTTTTT,CASSAIPTGVTGELFF
.,TRBJ2-5,TRBV5-6,.,TGTGCCAGCAGCTTGGTTGGCAGGGTGGCGGAGACCCAGTACTTC,CASSLVGRVAETQYF
TRBD1,TRBJ1-1,TRBV7-9,.,TGTGCCAGCAGCCTTACCCGAATGGGACAGGGGGCTACTGAAGCTTTCTTT,CASSLTRMGQGATEAFF
.,TRBJ1-2,TRBV9,.,TGTGCCAGCAGCGTAGGACCAGGGATTAACTATGGCTACACCTTC,CASSVGPGINYGYTF
TRBD2,TRBJ2-5,TRBV10-2,.,TGCGCCAGCAGTGATTTCGGACTAGCGGGAGTAGAGACCCAGTACTTC,CASSDFGLAGVETQYF
TRBD1,TRBJ1-4,TRBV19,.,TGTGCCAGTAGTAGGGGACAGAGACTGTTTTTT,CASSRGQRLFF
.,TRBJ2-1,TRBV5-1,.,TGCGCCAGCAGCGTCCACCCAGAGGTTCAGTTCTTC,CASSVHPEVQFF
.,TRBJ2-3,TRBV5-5,.,TGTGCCAGCAGCGTGACAGTAAGCACAGATACGCAGTATTTT,CASSVTVSTDTQYF
.,TRBJ1-2,TRBV5-1,.,TGCGCCAGCAGCTTGGACTCAGGGGATGGCTACACCTTC,CASSLDSGDGYTF
TRBD1,TRBJ1-6,TRBV7-9,once,TGTGCCAGCAGCTGGGGACAGGGGGCAGATTCACCCCTCCACTTT,CASSWGQGADSPLHF
TRBD1,TRBJ2-6,TRBV18,.,TGTGCCAGCTCACTAAGCCCGGGACAGAGCTCTGGGGCCAACGTCCTGACTTTC,CASSLSPGQSSGANVLTF
TRBD1,TRBJ2-7,TRBV4-1,.,TGCGCCAGCAGCCATGGGGACAGCCCGTCCTACGAGCAGTACTTC,CASSHGDSPSYEQYF
.,TRBJ1-1,TRBV9,.,TGTGCCAGCAGCGTAGATCTGCGGCCGAACGGGGAAGCTTTCTTT,CASSVDLRPNGEAFF
.,TRBJ2-7,TRBV6-5,.,TGTGCCAGCAGTACCCTCGGGGAGCAGTACTTC,CASSTLGEQYF
.,TRBJ1-1,TRBV7-2,few,TGTGCCAGCAGCTTAGAAGACACAGGGGAAGCTTTCTTT,CASSLEDTGEAFF
TRBD1,TRBJ2-5,TRBV11-2,.,TGTGCCAGCAGCTTATTCGGGACAGGATTAGGCCAAGAGACCCAGTACTTC,CASSLFGTGLGQETQYF
.,TRBJ2-3,TRBV5-1,.,TGCGCCAGCAGCTTGAGTATTGGCACTAACACAGATACGCAGTATTTT,CASSLSIGTNTDTQYF
TRBD1,TRBJ2-4,TRBV9,.,TGTGCCACCCCGACAGGGGGGGACAAAAACATTCAGTACTTC,CATPTGGDKNIQYF
.,TRBJ1-1,TRBV13,.,TGTGCCAGCAGCTTGCGCAACTTGAACACTGAAGCTTTCTTT,CASSLRNLNTEAFF
.,TRBJ2-3,TRBV5-1,.,TGCGCCAGCAGCCGCGGTCCTAGCACAGATACGCAGTATTTT,CASSRGPSTDTQYF
TRBD1,TRBJ2-6,TRBV18,.,TGTGCCAGCTCACCGAGGACAGGAAAAAACTCTGGGGCCAACGTCCTGACTTTC,CASSPRTGKNSGANVLTF
TRBD1,TRBJ2-7,TRBV7-9,.,TGTGCCAGCAGCGACTCCCCCGGGACAGTAACCTACGAGCAGTACTTC,CASSDSPGTVTYEQYF
TRBD1,TRBJ1-2,TRBV5-6,.,TGTGCCAGCAGCTTAGGGGAGTTGACAGGGGGAATCTATGGCTACACCTTC,CASSLGELTGGIYGYTF
.,TRBJ1-5,TRBV27,.,TGTGCCAGCAGTACTTTAAGGGGGGGGAGAGGTCAGCCCCAGCATTTT,CASSTLRGGRGQPQHF
.,TRBJ1-5,TRBV5-5,.,TGTGCCAGCAGCCTGACAGAAACTCTCCGCCCCCAGCATTTT,CASSLTETLRPQHF
TRBD1,TRBJ1-2,TRBV4-1,.,TGCGCCAGCAGCCAAGATAGGTGGTCAGGGGGCTATGGCTACACCTTC,CASSQDRWSGGYGYTF
.,TRBJ1-5,TRBV6-1,.,TGTGCCACCGACGGGGGTCGCAATCAGCCCCAGCATTTT,CATDGGRNQPQHF
.,TRBJ1-1,TRBV7-9,.,TGTGCCAGCAGCTTAAGGGGTGTGGCAGAAAAGAACACTGAAGCTTTCTTT,CASSLRGVAEKNTEAFF
.,TRBJ2-7,TRBV6-5,.,TGTGCCAGCAGTGGATTAGGGAGGTCCTACGAGCAGTACTTC,CASSGLGRSYEQYF
.,TRBJ1-5,TRBV6-1,once,TGTGCCAGCAGTCCACGACGGCAGGATCGCCCCCAGCATTTT,CASSPRRQDRPQHF
.,TRBJ1-1,TRBV5-6,.,TGTGCCGGCAGCTACCTACGGACCCCAGGGGACACTGAAGCTTTCTTT,CAGSYLRTPGDTEAFF
.,TRBJ2-3,TRBV5-1,.,TGCGCCAGCAGCTTGGGCCAATCCTCGGGAACAGATACGCAGTATTTT,CASSLGQSSGTDTQYF
.,TRBJ2-7,TRBV6-5,.,TGTGCCAGCAGTTACTCGATAGCCGGAGCCTACGAGCAGTACTTC,CASSYSIAGAYEQYF
.,TRBJ2-7,TRBV28,.,TGTGCCAGCAGTCCAGGGGGGAGCGACGAGCAGTACTTC,CASSPGGSDEQYF
.,TRBJ1-1,TRBV5-5,.,TGTGCCAGCAGCCTCCGCTCGGACACTGAAGCTTTCTTT,CASSLRSDTEAFF
.,TRBJ1-2,TRBV6-5,.,TGTGCCAGCAGTTACTCGATGAGGGATTCAGGCTATGGCTACACCTTC,CASSYSMRDSGYGYTF
.,TRBJ1-4,TRBV7-7,.,TGTGCCAGCAGCTTAGCCCCCGGGGCTAATGAAAAACTGTTTTTT,CASSLAPGANEKLFF
.,TRBJ2-7,TRBV7-9,few,TGTGCCAGCAGCTTCGGCGGAGCTACCTACGAGCAGTACTTC,CASSFGGATYEQYF
.,TRBJ1-1,TRBV18,.,TGTGCCAGCTCATTTCCGGACAGTCTCGAAGCTTTCTTT,CASSFPDSLEAFF
.,TRBJ2-7,TRBV5-4,.,TGTGCCAGCAGCCTGGACCTAGCGACCGCCTACGAGCAGTACTTC,CASSLDLATAYEQYF
.,TRBJ2-3,TRBV30,.,TGTGCCTGGACACAACCGGGAGCCACAGATACGCAGTATTTT,CAWTQPGATDTQYF
TRBD1,TRBJ1-6,TRBV11-2,.,TGTGCCAGCAGCTTGGTCCGACAGGGCTATAATTCACCCCTCCACTTT,CASSLVRQGYNSPLHF
TRBD1,TRBJ2-7,TRBV10-3,.,TGTGCCATCAGTGAGTCGGAAGGACAGGGGTCATCCTACGAGCAGTACTTC,CAISESEGQGSSYEQYF
TRBD1,TRBJ1-1,TRBV7-6,.,TGTGCCAGCAGCCCGCGGGACAGCGACACTGAAGCTTTCTTT,CASSPRDSDTEAFF
.,TRBJ1-5,TRBV19,.,TGTGCCAGTAGCTTACAGGATCAGCCCCAGCATTTT,CASSLQDQPQHF
.,TRBJ1-3,TRBV6-5,.,TGTGCCAGCAGTTACGCCACAGGCTCTGGAAACACCATATATTTT,CASSYATGSGNTIYF
.,TRBJ1-4,TRBV5-1,.,TGCGCCAGCAGTACGGGGGGTTTGGATGAAAAACTGTTTTTT,CASSTGGLDEKLFF
TRBD1,TRBJ1-5,TRBV30,.,TGTGCCTGGGGCGACAGGGGGAATCAGCCCCAGCATTTT,CAWGDRGNQPQHF
TRBD2,TRBJ2-2,TRBV4-2,.,TGTGCCAGCAGCCCCAGTTTAGCGGGGGTCGCCGGGGAGCTGTTTTTT,CASSPSLAGVAGELFF
.,TRBJ2-1,TRBV5-1,.,TGCGCCAGCAGCTTGGGAGCACTAAACTACAATGAGCAGTTCTTC,CASSLGALNYNEQFF
TRBD1,TRBJ2-7,TRBV27,.,TGTGCCAGCAGTTTACTCCAGGACAGGGGAAACGAGCAGTACTTC,CASSLLQDRGNEQYF
.,TRBJ1-1,TRBV7-6,.,TGTGCCAGCAGCTTACGGGGGGGACCCGACACTGAAGCTTTCTTT,CASSLRGGPDTEAFF
.,TRBJ2-7,TRBV10-3,.,TGTGCCATCAGTGACACAGGAGAGCAGTACTTC,CAISDTGEQYF